The 10 T cell receptor beta chains in this list originate from one sample, sequenced in a study of OX40 agonist ivuxolimab in advanced cancers. Generated by immunoSEQ multiplex PCR, the TCRdb table keeps only in-frame clones and is missing some. The data hold about 92,000 clones, with approximately 91% observed a single time. Here the sequenced sample was CD4+ or CD8+ T cells sorted from blood, taken in a trial of the OX40 agonist ivuxolimab. The source of these receptors is an adult with an advanced solid tumor such as melanoma, head and neck, liver or kidney cancer.

This sequence joins TRBV7-2 and TRBJ2-7, with D unclear. V lost 0 bases and J lost 5, with 11 bases in between. This CDR3 region has 14 residues. CDR1 SGHTA and CDR2 FQGNSA come from the germline V gene. The CDR3 protein is CASSLAFRPHEQYF. As DNA, the CDR3 is TGTGCCAGCAGCTTAGCGTTCCGCCCCCACGAGCAGTACTTC.

This clone was recorded only once. J is TRBJ2-7 and V is TRBV18; 7 bases line up with TRBD1. The V gene's germline CDR1 is KGHSH and CDR2 LQKENI. V lost 6 bases to trimming and J lost 2 bases; unmatched junction nucleotides: 4. The CDR3 contains 13 residues. The CDR3 sequence: CASSQGQTYEQYF. The CDR3 region has the DNA TGTGCCAGCTCGCAGGGACAGACCTACGAGCAGTACTTC.

This chain joins TRBV29-1 and TRBJ2-3; no clear D. CDR3 length: 11 amino acids. The V end was cut by 6 bases, the J end by 5 bases, with 9 bases between. CDR1 is SQVTM and CDR2 is ANQGSEA in the germline V gene. CDR3 protein: CSVAAGDTQYF. CDR3 nucleotides: TGCAGCGTGGCGGCAGGAGATACGCAGTATTTT.

This chain links TRBV15 with TRBJ2-5; 7 bases line up with TRBD1. Germline V CDR1 and CDR2: LNHNV, YYDKDF (reference sequence). J gave up 1 base and V 2 bases, and 4 bases lay outside the gene matches. This CDR3 is 15 amino acids long. CDR3 loop: CATSRPQGTQETQYF. CDR3 coding DNA: TGTGCCACCAGCAGACCACAGGGGACCCAAGAGACCCAGTACTTC.

The chain links TRBV5-3 to TRBJ2-7; TRBD2 aligns across 8 bases. TRBV5-3 belongs to the ORF category, with a function that is uncertain. This CDR3 has 15 amino acids. The trim removed 4 bases at V and 5 bases at J, leaving 11 bases unmatched. CDR3 in DNA: TGTGCCAGAAGCCGGCACGGGGGGGGGCCCCACGAGCAGTACTTC. Translating gives CARSRHGGGPHEQYF.

The chain carries TRBV7-9 and TRBJ2-2; 9 positions agree with TRBD1. CDR1 SEHNR and CDR2 FQNEAQ come from the germline V gene (reference sequence). The junction had 5 bases not matched to a gene; V was cut back by 5 bases and J by 1 base. The CDR3 consists of 16 residues. CDR3 region: CASSLQGAQNTGELFF. For the CDR3, the DNA is TGTGCCAGCAGCCTACAGGGGGCGCAGAACACCGGGGAGCTGTTTTTT.

This rearrangement joins TRBV28 to TRBJ2-3; 15 bases are shared with TRBD2. V shed 6 bases and J 0 bases; nucleotides not matched to a gene: 4. The CDR3 is 17 amino acids. Germline V gene data show CDR1 as MDHEN and CDR2 as SYDVKM. This chain's CDR3 is CASSLGLAGGSTDTQYF. CDR3 DNA sequence: TGTGCCAGCAGCCTGGGACTAGCGGGAGGCAGCACAGATACGCAGTATTTT.

The chain has TRBV9 and TRBJ2-3; a weak D match, TRBD2 (5 bases). Germline V lookup: CDR1 SGDLS, CDR2 YYNGEE. The ends were cut back, 3 bases at V and 7 bases at J, with 9 bases in the middle. The CDR3 spans 12 residues. CDR3 amino acids: CASSGTENTQYF. The CDR3 coding sequence is TGTGCCAGCAGCGGGACTGAGAATACGCAGTATTTT. Based on the CDR3 plus reference TRBV9 and TRBJ2-3, the full variable domain is DSGVTQTPKHLITATGQRVTLRCSPRSGDLSVYWYQQSLDQGLQFLIQYYNGEERAKGNILERFSAQQFPDLHSELNLSSLELGDSALYFCASSGTENTQYFGPGTRLTVL.

The rearrangement joins TRBV6-5 to TRBJ2-2; D is undetermined. CDR1 and CDR2 from the germline V gene are MNHEY and SVGAGI. V lost 5 bases to trimming and J lost 0 bases, with 1 base between them. This CDR3 region has 12 residues. The CDR3 sequence: CASSTNTGELFF. CDR3 nucleotides: TGTGCCAGCAGTACGAACACCGGGGAGCTGTTTTTT.

This chain uses TRBV7-9 with TRBJ2-1, with unresolved D. Trimming took 2 bases from V and 0 from J, leaving 11 bases between them. Germline CDR1 is SEHNR and CDR2 is FQNEAQ (reference sequence). The CDR3 contains 16 residues. The CDR3 region is CASSLKWNRSYNEQFF. In DNA, the CDR3 is TGTGCCAGCAGCTTAAAGTGGAACCGCTCCTACAATGAGCAGTTCTTC. The full variable domain, rest sourced from reference TRBV7-9 and TRBJ2-1, is DTGVSQNPRHKITKRGQNVTFRCDPISEHNRLYWYRQTLGQGPEFLTYFQNEAQLEKSRLLSDRFSAERPKGSFSTLEIQRTEQGDSAMYLCASSLKWNRSYNEQFFGPGTRLTVL.